The rows below give T cell receptor beta chains drawn from one sample of a study of T cell repertoires in cytomegalovirus infection. MiXCR, applied by TCRdb to the reads, yields one record per CDR3 protein. There are about 450,000 distinct CDR3 sequences in the sample; roughly 30% occur only once, and approximately 13% lies in the top ten. Sequencing was carried out using PBMCs. These receptors all come from a human donor in good health (CMV status not recorded). Some clones in this sample may be carry-over from other donors' samples. CDR3s include the opening cysteine and the closing phenylalanine or tryptophan. The D gene is left open where the match is weak. Clone sizes are given selectively: once, few, many, or a class where the clone is expanded.

clone_size	v_call	j_call	d_call	cdr3_nt	cdr3_aa
-	TRBV2	TRBJ2-3	TRBD2	TGTGCCTCTAGCGGGGGGACAGAGACGCAGTATTTT	CASSGGTETQYF
few	TRBV6-1	TRBJ1-3	-	TGTGCCAGCAGTGACAGTGTTGGGGCCTCTGGAAACACCATATATTTT	CASSDSVGASGNTIYF
-	TRBV28	TRBJ1-5	TRBD1	TGTGCCAGCAGTACTTACAGGGGGCGCGGTAGCAATCAGCCCCAGCATTTT	CASSTYRGRGSNQPQHF
-	TRBV6-6	TRBJ2-1	TRBD2	TGTGCCAGCAGTAACAACCGGGAGGAGCGATACAATGAGCAGTTCTTC	CASSNNREERYNEQFF
few	TRBV6-1	TRBJ2-7	TRBD1	TGTGCCAGCATCGGACAGGGGGGTACCTACGAGCAGTACTTC	CASIGQGGTYEQYF
-	TRBV3-1	TRBJ2-5	TRBD2	TGTGCCAGCAGCCAAGCTACTAGCGGGGTAGAGACCCAGTACTTC	CASSQATSGVETQYF
-	TRBV5-8	TRBJ1-4	-	TGTGCCAGCAGCTTACACGGGACCTCTAATGAAAAACTGTTTTTT	CASSLHGTSNEKLFF
-	TRBV4-1	TRBJ1-2	-	TGCGCCAGCAGCCAAGATTTCGGGGGGATCGGCTATGGCTACACCTTC	CASSQDFGGIGYGYTF
-	TRBV28	TRBJ1-6	-	TGTGCCAGCAGTTTTATGGGTTCACCCCTCCACTTT	CASSFMGSPLHF
few	TRBV28	TRBJ1-2	-	TGTGCCAGCAGTTTGTCACAATGGAGGGAGGGCATCTATGGCTACACCTTC	CASSLSQWREGIYGYTF